Listed below are T cell receptor beta chains from one sample, sequenced in a study of breast tumors, draining lymph nodes, adjacent tissues. TCRdb processed the multiplex PCR reads anew with MiXCR; each CDR3 protein has one entry. The top ten clones hold 8% to 9.5% of a sample with some 65,000 distinct CDR3 sequences, roughly 40% of them seen once. The sample taken for sequencing was breast tumor tissue. The receptors stem from a female donor with breast cancer. Some clones in this sample may be carry-over from other donors' samples. Both conserved end residues are part of each CDR3. Rows may omit the clone size; those that give it use once, few, many or a size class.

CDR3 protein,CDR3 length,V gene,clone size,J gene
CASSLGSGEDAQYF,14,TRBV5-6,.,TRBJ2-3
CASSPDRGLGEQYF,14,TRBV6-2/TRBV6-3,many,TRBJ2-7
CASSIRVAKNIQYF,14,TRBV19,many,TRBJ2-4
CASSPTPGLAGNGETQYF,18,TRBV9,.,TRBJ2-5
CASSQTGELFF,11,TRBV7-9,.,TRBJ2-2
CASSEDPLSSYEQYF,15,TRBV6-1,many,TRBJ2-7
CASSLAGANKHF,12,TRBV7-3,few,TRBJ1-5
CASSVGWVDSGANTGELLF,19,TRBV10-1,.,TRBJ2-2
CASSRPGGEGNIQYF,15,TRBV5-4,.,TRBJ2-4
CASSPGQVLYGYTF,14,TRBV18,many,TRBJ1-2
CASSPTGSLEHQPQHF,16,TRBV4-2,.,TRBJ1-5
CASSWGNEQYF,11,TRBV7-9,many,TRBJ2-7
CASSVASGIYEQSF,14,TRBV9,few,TRBJ2-7
CASSLEGELTYNEQFF,16,TRBV5-8,many,TRBJ2-1
CASSSLQVNTEAFF,14,TRBV19,few,TRBJ1-1
CASSPRGEKLFF,12,TRBV11-2,.,TRBJ1-4
CSVGQGANYGYTF,13,TRBV29-1,many,TRBJ1-2
CATSERHSYGELFF,14,TRBV24-1,many,TRBJ2-2
CAISARTGHNQPQHF,15,TRBV10-3,.,TRBJ1-5
CASSQEDRGPYEQYF,15,TRBV4-1,many,TRBJ2-7
CASSSLYGYTF,11,TRBV6-5,many,TRBJ1-2
CATSDPIYGYTF,12,TRBV24-1,many,TRBJ1-2
CASSLAGQSFSEQYF,15,TRBV7-2,.,TRBJ2-7
CATQRESYNEQYF,13,TRBV10-3,.,TRBJ2-3
CASSPTWGSREKLLF,15,TRBV7-9,.,TRBJ1-4
CASSYEPGTSANNEQFF,17,TRBV7-8,many,TRBJ2-1
CASSQDRGSGNSPLHF,16,TRBV12-3/TRBV12-4,.,TRBJ1-6
CSARDGYYEQCF,12,TRBV20-1,.,TRBJ2-7
CAISETGTGGGKLFF,15,TRBV10-3,.,TRBJ1-4
CASSQSPAPREQYF,14,TRBV14,many,TRBJ2-7
CASKSGVGAANEKLFF,16,TRBV12-3/TRBV12-4,.,TRBJ1-4
CASSPSRGRGLGNTIYF,17,TRBV5-6,many,TRBJ1-3
CASSLVGVYGNTIYF,15,TRBV7-9,.,TRBJ1-3
CASSEFEGSSNEQFF,15,TRBV2,.,TRBJ2-1
CACLVHSGNTIYF,13,TRBV12-3/TRBV12-4,.,TRBJ1-3
CASSDSGGVTGELFF,15,TRBV10-2,many,TRBJ2-2
CSVGLAGGNEQFF,13,TRBV29-1,.,TRBJ2-1
CSGQGVRNQPQHF,13,TRBV20-1,.,TRBJ1-5
CASSPTVNEQFF,12,TRBV7-9,many,TRBJ2-1
CAIREEAPRQYF,12,TRBV10-3,many,TRBJ2-7
CSVEGVDYVKQYF,13,TRBV29-1,many,TRBJ2-7
CSANRQGAETQYF,13,TRBV20-1,many,TRBJ2-5
CSARAGTDGYTF,12,TRBV20-1,.,TRBJ1-2
CASSLTNEQYF,11,TRBV4-2,many,TRBJ2-7
CASSARGYNEQYF,13,TRBV7-6,.,TRBJ2-3
CASSYSWDGYTF,12,TRBV6-2/TRBV6-3,many,TRBJ1-2
CSAREGEGGSPFGTQYF,17,TRBV20-1,many,TRBJ2-5
CSAGQNYGYNEQFF,14,TRBV20-1,.,TRBJ2-1
CASSIDRKQPQHF,13,TRBV19,.,TRBJ1-5